This TCR beta chain was found in a study of shared clonotypes between healthy human individuals. There are 15 residues in the CDR3. V lost 5 bases, J lost 6 bases, and 19 bases lay in between. From germline, CDR1 is MDHEN and CDR2 SYDVKM. Deep-level settings were used for running the assay. The repertoire was sequenced with immunoSEQ multiplex PCR; TCRdb's copy has only in-frame clones and lacks some. The sample includes 700,000 or so clones, around 72% seen only once; the top ten take about 1.8%. The clonotype comes from a young woman in good health. This chain links TRBV28 with TRBJ1-1; TRBD1 is a possible D gene (6 bases). Input material: memory CD4+ T cells sorted from blood. Subset in this sample: CD45RA-negative fraction. CDR3 sequence: CASSPAGARNAEAFF. The CDR3 DNA reads as TGTGCCAGCAGTCCCGCAGGGGCCCGCAACGCTGAAGCTTTCTTT.